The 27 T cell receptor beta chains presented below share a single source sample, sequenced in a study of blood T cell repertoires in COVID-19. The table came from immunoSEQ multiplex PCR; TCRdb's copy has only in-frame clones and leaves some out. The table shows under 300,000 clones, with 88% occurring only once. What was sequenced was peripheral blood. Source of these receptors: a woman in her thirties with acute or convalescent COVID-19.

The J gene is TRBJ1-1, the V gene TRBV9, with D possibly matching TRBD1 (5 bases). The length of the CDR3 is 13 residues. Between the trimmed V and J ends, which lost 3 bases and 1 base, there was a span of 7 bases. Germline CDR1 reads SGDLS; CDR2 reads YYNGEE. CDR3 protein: CASSADKNTEAFF. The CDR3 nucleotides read TGTGCCAGCAGCGCGGACAAGAACACTGAAGCTTTCTTT.

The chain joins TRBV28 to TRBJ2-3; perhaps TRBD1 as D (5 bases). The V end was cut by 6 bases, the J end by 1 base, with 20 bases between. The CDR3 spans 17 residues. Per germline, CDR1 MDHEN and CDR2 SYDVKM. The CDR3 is CASSLFSGKRGTDTQYF. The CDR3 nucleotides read TGTGCCAGCAGCCTCTTTTCAGGGAAACGGGGCACAGATACGCAGTATTTT.

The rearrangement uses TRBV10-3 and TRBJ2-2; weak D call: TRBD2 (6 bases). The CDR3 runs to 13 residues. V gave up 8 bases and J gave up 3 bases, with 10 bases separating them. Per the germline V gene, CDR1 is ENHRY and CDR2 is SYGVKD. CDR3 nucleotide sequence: TGTGCCATCGGGGGACTGGACACCGGGGAGCTGTTTTTT. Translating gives CAIGGLDTGELFF.

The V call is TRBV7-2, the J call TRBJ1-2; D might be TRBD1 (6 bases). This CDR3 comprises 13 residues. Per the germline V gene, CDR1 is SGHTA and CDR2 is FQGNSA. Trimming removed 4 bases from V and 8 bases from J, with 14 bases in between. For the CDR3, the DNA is TGTGCCAGCAGCTCCCTCTCACAGGGAGGCTACACCTTC. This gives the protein CASSSLSQGGYTF.

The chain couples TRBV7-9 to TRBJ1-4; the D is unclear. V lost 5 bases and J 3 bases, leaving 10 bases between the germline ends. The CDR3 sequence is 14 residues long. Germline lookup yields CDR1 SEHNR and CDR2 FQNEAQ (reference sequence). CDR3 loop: CASSPGDSNEKLFF. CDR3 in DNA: TGTGCCAGCAGCCCGGGAGACTCTAATGAAAAACTGTTTTTT.

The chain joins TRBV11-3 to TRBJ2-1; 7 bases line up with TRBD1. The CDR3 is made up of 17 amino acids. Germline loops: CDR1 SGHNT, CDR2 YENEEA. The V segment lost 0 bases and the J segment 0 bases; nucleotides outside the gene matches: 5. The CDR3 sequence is CASSLETGTVSYNEQFF. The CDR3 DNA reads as TGTGCCAGCAGCTTAGAGACTGGGACAGTCTCCTACAATGAGCAGTTCTTC.

The CDR3 is CASSYAGSSYNEQFF. The CDR3 coding sequence is TGTGCCAGCAGTTACGCTGGGAGCTCCTACAATGAGCAGTTCTTC. This rearrangement joins TRBV6-2 or TRBV6-3 to TRBJ2-1, with D possibly being TRBD2 (5 bases). The V end was cut by 2 bases, the J end by 0 bases, with 8 bases between. Germline V gene lookup returns CDR1 MNHEY and CDR2 SVGEGT. The CDR3 runs to 15 residues.

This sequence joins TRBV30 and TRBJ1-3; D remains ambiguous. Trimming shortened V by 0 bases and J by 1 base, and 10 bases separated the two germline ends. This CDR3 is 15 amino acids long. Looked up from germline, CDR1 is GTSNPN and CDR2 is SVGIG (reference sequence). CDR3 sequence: CAWSVSGFSGNTIYF. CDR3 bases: TGTGCCTGGAGTGTTTCGGGTTTTTCTGGAAACACCATATATTTT.

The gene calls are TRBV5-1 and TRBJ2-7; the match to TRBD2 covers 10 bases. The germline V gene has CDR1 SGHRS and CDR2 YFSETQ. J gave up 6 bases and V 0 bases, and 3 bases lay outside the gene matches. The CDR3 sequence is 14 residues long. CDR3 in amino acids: CASSLGLAGVEQYF. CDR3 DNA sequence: TGCGCCAGCAGCTTGGGGCTAGCGGGAGTCGAGCAGTACTTC. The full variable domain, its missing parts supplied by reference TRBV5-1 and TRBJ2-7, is KAGVTQTPRYLIKTRGQQVTLSCSPISGHRSVSWYQQTPGQGLQFLFEYFSETQRNKGNFPGRFSGRQFSNSRSEMNVSTLELGDSALYLCASSLGLAGVEQYFGPGTRLTVT.

The CDR3 nucleotides are TGTGCCAGCAGCTTAGAACTTTCCCCAGGGGAGTACACCGGGGAGCTGTTTTTT. Translation: CASSLELSPGEYTGELFF. This sequence joins TRBV11-2 and TRBJ2-2, with a tentative D call TRBD1 (6 bases). V was cut by 0 bases and J by 3 bases, with 17 bases left in between. Germline-derived CDR1 and CDR2 are SGHAT and FQNNGV. CDR3 length: 18 amino acids. The complete variable domain, with remaining parts taken from reference TRBV11-2 and TRBJ2-2, reads EAGVAQSPRYKIIEKRQSVAFWCNPISGHATLYWYQQILGQGPKLLIQFQNNGVVDDSQLPKDRFSAERLKGVDSTLKIQPAKLEDSAVYLCASSLELSPGEYTGELFFGEGSRLTVL.

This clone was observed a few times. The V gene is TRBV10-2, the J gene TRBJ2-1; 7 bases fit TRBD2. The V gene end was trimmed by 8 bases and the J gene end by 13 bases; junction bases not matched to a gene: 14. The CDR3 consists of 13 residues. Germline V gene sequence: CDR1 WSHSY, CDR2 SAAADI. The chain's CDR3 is CASRRGEGAVQFF. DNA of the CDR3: TGCGCCAGCCGCCGAGGGGAGGGAGCCGTACAGTTCTTC.

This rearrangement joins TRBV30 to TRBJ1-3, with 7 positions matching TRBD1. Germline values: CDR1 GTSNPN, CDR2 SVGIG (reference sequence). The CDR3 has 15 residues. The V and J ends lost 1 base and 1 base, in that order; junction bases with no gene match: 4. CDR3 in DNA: TGTGCCTGGAGTGAGGGGGCGAGGTCTGGAAACACCATATATTTT. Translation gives CAWSEGARSGNTIYF.

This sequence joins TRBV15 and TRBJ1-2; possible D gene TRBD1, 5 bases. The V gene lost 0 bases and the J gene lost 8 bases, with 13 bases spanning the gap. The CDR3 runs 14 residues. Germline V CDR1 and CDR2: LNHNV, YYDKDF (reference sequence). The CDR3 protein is CATSRDEEGSGYTF. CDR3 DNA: TGTGCCACCAGCAGAGATGAGGAGGGGAGCGGCTACACCTTC.

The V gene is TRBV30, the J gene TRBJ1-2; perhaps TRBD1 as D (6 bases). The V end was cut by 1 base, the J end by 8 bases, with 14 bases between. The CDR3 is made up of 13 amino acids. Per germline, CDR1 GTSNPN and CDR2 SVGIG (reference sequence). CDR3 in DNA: TGTGCCTGGAGTGATACAGGGAAAAGCGGCTACACCTTC. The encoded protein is CAWSDTGKSGYTF.

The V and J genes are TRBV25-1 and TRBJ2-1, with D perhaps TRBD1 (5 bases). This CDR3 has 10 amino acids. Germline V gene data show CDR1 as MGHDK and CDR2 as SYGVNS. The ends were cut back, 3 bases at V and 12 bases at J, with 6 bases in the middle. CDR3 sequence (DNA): TGTGCCAGCAGTGAGGGGCGGCAGTTCTTC. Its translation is CASSEGRQFF.

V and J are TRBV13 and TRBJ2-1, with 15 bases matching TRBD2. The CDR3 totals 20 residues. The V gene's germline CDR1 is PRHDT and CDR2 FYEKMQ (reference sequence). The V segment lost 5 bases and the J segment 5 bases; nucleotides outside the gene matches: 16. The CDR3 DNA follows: TGTGCCAGCAGCCCTACCTTCGGGACTAGCGGGAGGAGATCGGACAATGAGCAGTTCTTC. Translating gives CASSPTFGTSGRRSDNEQFF.

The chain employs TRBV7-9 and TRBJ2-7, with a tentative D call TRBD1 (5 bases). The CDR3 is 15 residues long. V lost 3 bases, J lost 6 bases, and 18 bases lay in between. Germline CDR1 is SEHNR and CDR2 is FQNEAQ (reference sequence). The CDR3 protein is CASSLSEISRGEQYF. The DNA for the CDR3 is TGTGCCAGCAGCTTGTCTGAGATCAGTAGGGGCGAGCAGTACTTC.

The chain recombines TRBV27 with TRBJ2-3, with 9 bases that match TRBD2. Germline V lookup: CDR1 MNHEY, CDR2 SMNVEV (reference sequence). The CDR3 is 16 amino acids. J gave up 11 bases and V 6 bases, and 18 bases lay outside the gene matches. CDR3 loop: CASSPAPAGGPIVQYF. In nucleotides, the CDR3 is TGTGCCAGCAGCCCGGCCCCTGCGGGAGGGCCTATCGTGCAGTATTTT.

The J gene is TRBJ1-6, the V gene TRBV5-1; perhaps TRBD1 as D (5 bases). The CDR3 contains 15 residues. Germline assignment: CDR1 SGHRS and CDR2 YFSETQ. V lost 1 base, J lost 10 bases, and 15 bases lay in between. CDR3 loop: CASSLNFRVDSPLHF. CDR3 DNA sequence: TGCGCCAGCAGCTTGAATTTCAGGGTGGACTCACCCCTCCACTTT. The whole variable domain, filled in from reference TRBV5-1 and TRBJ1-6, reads KAGVTQTPRYLIKTRGQQVTLSCSPISGHRSVSWYQQTPGQGLQFLFEYFSETQRNKGNFPGRFSGRQFSNSRSEMNVSTLELGDSALYLCASSLNFRVDSPLHFGNGTRLTVT.

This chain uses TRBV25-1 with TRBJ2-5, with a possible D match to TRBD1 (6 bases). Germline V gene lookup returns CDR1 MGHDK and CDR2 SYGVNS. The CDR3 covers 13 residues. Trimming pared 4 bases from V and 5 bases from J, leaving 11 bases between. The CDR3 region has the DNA TGTGCCAGCAGTGCACAGGGTCGGGAGACCCAGTACTTC. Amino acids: CASSAQGRETQYF.

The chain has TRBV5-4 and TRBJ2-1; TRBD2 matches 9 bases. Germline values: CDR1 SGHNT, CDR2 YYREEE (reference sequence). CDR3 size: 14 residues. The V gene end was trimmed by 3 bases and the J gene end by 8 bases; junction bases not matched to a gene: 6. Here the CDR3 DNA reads TGTGCCAGCAGCTCCGGGACTAGCATCTATGAGCAGTTCTTC. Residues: CASSSGTSIYEQFF.

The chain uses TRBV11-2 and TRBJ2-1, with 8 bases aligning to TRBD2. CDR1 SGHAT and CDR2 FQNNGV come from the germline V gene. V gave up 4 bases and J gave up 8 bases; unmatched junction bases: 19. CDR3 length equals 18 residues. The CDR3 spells CASSSFPGGRELWYEQFF. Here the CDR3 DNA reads TGTGCCAGCAGCTCCTTTCCGGGGGGGCGGGAGCTTTGGTATGAGCAGTTCTTC. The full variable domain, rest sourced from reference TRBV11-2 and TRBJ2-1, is EAGVAQSPRYKIIEKRQSVAFWCNPISGHATLYWYQQILGQGPKLLIQFQNNGVVDDSQLPKDRFSAERLKGVDSTLKIQPAKLEDSAVYLCASSSFPGGRELWYEQFFGPGTRLTVL.

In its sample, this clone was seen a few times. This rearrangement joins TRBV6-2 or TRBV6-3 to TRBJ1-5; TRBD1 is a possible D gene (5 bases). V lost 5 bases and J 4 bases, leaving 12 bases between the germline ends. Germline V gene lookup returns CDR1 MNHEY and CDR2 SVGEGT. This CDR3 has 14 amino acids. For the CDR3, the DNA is TGTGCCAGCAGTCAAGGAGGGGCGAATCAGCCCCAGCATTTT. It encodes CASSQGGANQPQHF.

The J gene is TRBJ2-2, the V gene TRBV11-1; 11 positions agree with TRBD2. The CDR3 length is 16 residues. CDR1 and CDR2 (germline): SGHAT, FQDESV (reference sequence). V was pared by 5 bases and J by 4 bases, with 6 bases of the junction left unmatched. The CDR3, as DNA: TGTGCCAGCAGCCCTAGCGGGAGGCGAGGCACCGGGGAGCTGTTTTTT. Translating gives CASSPSGRRGTGELFF.

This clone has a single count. The CDR3 region is CASRNRGPYEQYF. Written as DNA, the CDR3 is TGTGCCAGTAGGAACAGGGGTCCCTACGAGCAGTACTTC. The chain recombines TRBV19 with TRBJ2-7, with 7 bases that match TRBD1. This CDR3 comprises 13 residues. V lost 6 bases, J lost 2 bases, and 4 bases stayed unmatched. Germline CDR1 and CDR2: LNHDA and SQIVND (reference sequence).

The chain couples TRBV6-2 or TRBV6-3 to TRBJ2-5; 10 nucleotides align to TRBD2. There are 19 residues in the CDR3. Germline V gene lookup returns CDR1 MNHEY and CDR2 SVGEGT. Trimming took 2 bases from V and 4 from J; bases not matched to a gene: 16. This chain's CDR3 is CASSYGGGFVGLALETQYF. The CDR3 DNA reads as TGTGCCAGCAGTTACGGAGGAGGCTTTGTGGGACTAGCGTTAGAGACCCAGTACTTC.

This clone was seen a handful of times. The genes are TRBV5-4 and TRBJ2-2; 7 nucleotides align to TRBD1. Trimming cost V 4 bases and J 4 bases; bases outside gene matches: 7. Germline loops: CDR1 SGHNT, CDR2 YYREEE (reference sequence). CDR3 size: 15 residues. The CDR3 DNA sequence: TGTGCCAGCAGCCAAGGGACAGTACGCACCGGGGAGCTGTTTTTT. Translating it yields CASSQGTVRTGELFF.